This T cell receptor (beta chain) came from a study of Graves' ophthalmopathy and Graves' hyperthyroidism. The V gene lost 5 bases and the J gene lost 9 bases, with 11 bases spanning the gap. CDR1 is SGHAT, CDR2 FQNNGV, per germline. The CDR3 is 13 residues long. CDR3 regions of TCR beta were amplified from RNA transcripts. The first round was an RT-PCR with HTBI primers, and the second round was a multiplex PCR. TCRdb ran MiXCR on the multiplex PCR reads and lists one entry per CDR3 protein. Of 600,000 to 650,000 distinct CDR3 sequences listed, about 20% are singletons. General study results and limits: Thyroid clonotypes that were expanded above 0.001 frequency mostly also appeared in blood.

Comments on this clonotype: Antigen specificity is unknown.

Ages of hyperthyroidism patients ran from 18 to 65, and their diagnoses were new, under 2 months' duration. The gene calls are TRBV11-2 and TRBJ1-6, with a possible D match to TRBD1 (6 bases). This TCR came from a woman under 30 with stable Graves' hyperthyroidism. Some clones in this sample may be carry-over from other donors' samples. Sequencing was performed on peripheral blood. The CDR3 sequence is CASSPIQGSPLHF. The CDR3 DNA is TGTGCCAGCAGCCCCATACAGGGTTCACCCCTCCACTTT.